This paragraph covers one T cell receptor beta chain sequence. Its antigen remains unknown. As for treatment: some 19 received Ad26.COV2.S at low or high dose, single or two shots; 5 received placebo; per-sample allocation not given. Material that was analyzed had been drawn on day 63 after the first vaccine or placebo injection. The repertoire was sequenced with immunoSEQ multiplex PCR; TCRdb's copy has only in-frame clones and lacks some. The data contain approximately 450,000 clones, 90% of them singletons. The data stem from a study of Ad26.COV2.S vaccination and SARS-CoV-2 variants. Study-level background: It was the COV1001 Ad26.COV2.S trial arm that included the donor. Intramuscular Ad26.COV2.S at 5x10^10 or 1x10^11 viral particles. Study-wide results and limits: Those who received vaccine or placebo ended up with similar non-spike TCR breadth.

V lost 3 bases to trimming and J lost 0 bases, with 0 bases between them. CDR3 length: 13 residues. The germline gives CDR1 LGHDT, CDR2 YNNKEL (reference sequence). The origin of this receptor is a person aged 18 to 65 who received the Ad26.COV2.S COVID-19 vaccine or a placebo. V and J are TRBV3-1 (or the pseudogene TRBV3-2) and TRBJ2-6, with unresolved D. Sequencing used peripheral blood, obtained in a trial of Ad26.COV2.S vaccine versus placebo. CDR3 in amino acids: CASSHSGANVLTF. The CDR3 DNA reads TGTGCCAGCAGCCACTCTGGGGCCAACGTCCTGACTTTC.